The 17 T cell receptor beta chains given below trace back to one sample, sequenced in a study of T cells in Graves' hyperthyroidism and ophthalmopathy. TCR beta CDR3 region amplification was performed from RNA transcripts. The primer set for the first-round RT-PCR of the TCR CDR3 was HTBI. In TCRdb, the multiplex PCR reads were re-called with MiXCR into one record per CDR3 protein. The data show about 250,000 distinct CDR3 sequences, roughly 22% seen once. What was sequenced was blood. Source of these receptors: a man aged 25-45 years with Graves' ophthalmopathy.

This clonotype was seen repeatedly, ten times or more. The J gene is TRBJ1-2, the V gene TRBV28, with D uncertain. Trimming cost V 3 bases and J 4 bases, with 15 bases left between them. CDR3 length equals 15 residues. CDR1 is MDHEN and CDR2 is SYDVKM in the germline V gene. As DNA, the CDR3 is TGTGCCAGCAGTTTCGCGACCCCGAGCGGCTATGGCTACACCTTC. Its translation: CASSFATPSGYGYTF.

J is TRBJ2-5 and V is TRBV20-1; 10 bases fit TRBD2. Trimming at V came to 0 bases and at J to 5 bases, leaving 9 bases not matched to a gene. Germline V gives CDR1 DFQATT, CDR2 SNEGSKA (reference sequence). The CDR3 consists of 16 residues. The CDR3 region has the DNA TGCAGTGCTAGAGAGCTAGCTAGCGGGAGTGGGGAGACCCAGTACTTC. As protein: CSARELASGSGETQYF.

This clonotype has a count of ten or more. The chain joins TRBV3-1 to TRBJ1-6, with D possibly TRBD1 on 6 matching bases. CDR3 length: 15 residues. Trimming took 7 bases from V and 5 from J, leaving 15 bases between them. Looked up from germline, CDR1 is LGHDT and CDR2 is YNNKEL (reference sequence). The CDR3 protein is CASNTGRGDNSPLHF. The CDR3, as DNA: TGTGCCAGCAACACAGGGAGGGGGGATAATTCACCCCTCCACTTT.

This clonotype has a count of ten or more. The chain employs TRBV11-2 and TRBJ2-1; D not certain. Deletions cut 4 bases from V and 11 bases from J, with 18 bases between. The germline gives CDR1 SGHAT, CDR2 FQNNGV. This CDR3 is built from 14 residues. CDR3: CASSYNRAQGKQFF. CDR3 sequence (DNA): TGTGCCAGCAGCTATAACCGGGCCCAAGGGAAGCAGTTCTTC. The full variable domain, with the rest looked up from reference TRBV11-2 and TRBJ2-1, is EAGVAQSPRYKIIEKRQSVAFWCNPISGHATLYWYQQILGQGPKLLIQFQNNGVVDDSQLPKDRFSAERLKGVDSTLKIQPAKLEDSAVYLCASSYNRAQGKQFFGPGTRLTVL.

In its sample, this clonotype was seen many times. The CDR3 sequence is CASSQEGQGPYEQYF. The CDR3, as DNA: TGTGCCAGCAGCCAAGAGGGACAGGGGCCCTACGAGCAGTACTTC. This chain connects TRBV3-1 to TRBJ2-7; 10 bases fit TRBD1. The CDR3 is made up of 15 amino acids. V trimming: 0 bases; J trimming: 2 bases; junction bases outside the gene matches: 1. Germline-derived CDR1 and CDR2 are LGHDT and YNNKEL (reference sequence).

V is TRBV28 and J is TRBJ2-7, with TRBD1 matching over 9 bases. From germline, CDR1 is MDHEN and CDR2 SYDVKM. The CDR3 extends over 15 amino acids. Losses at the gene ends were 3 bases for V and 4 bases for J; bases not matched to a gene: 7. CDR3 in DNA: TGTGCCAGCAGTTTGACCGGGACAGGGCGTTACGAGCAGTACTTC. Translation gives CASSLTGTGRYEQYF.

The table lists this clonotype with a few counts. The chain is built from TRBV7-9 and TRBJ2-3; D unresolved. Germline V gene sequence: CDR1 SEHNR, CDR2 FQNEAQ (reference sequence). Trimming took off 5 bases at V and 0 bases at J, with 12 bases between the two ends. This CDR3 has 15 residues. The CDR3 region has the DNA TGTGCCAGCAGCGCCAGGCTTGGTAGCACAGATACGCAGTATTTT. This translates into CASSARLGSTDTQYF.

CDR3 protein: CASSYFSGTAGGYTF. CDR3 in DNA: TGTGCCAGCAGTTACTTTAGCGGGACAGCTGGGGGCTACACCTTC. The rearrangement uses TRBV6-5 and TRBJ1-2; 7 bases line up with TRBD1. The CDR3 has 15 residues. After removal of 1 base from V and 8 bases from J, the junction contained 10 bases not matched to a gene. CDR1 MNHEY and CDR2 SVGAGI come from the germline V gene.

There are a few counts of this clonotype. The chain recombines TRBV5-1 with TRBJ2-1; 7 nucleotides agree with TRBD2. The germline V gene encodes CDR1 SGHRS and CDR2 YFSETQ. Losses at the gene ends were 4 bases for V and 8 bases for J; bases not matched to a gene: 15. The CDR3 has 16 amino acids. This CDR3 is CASSPGWLRENYEQFF. The DNA of the CDR3 is TGCGCCAGCAGCCCCGGGTGGCTGCGGGAGAATTATGAGCAGTTCTTC. Variable domain in full (rest from reference TRBV5-1 and TRBJ2-1): KAGVTQTPRYLIKTRGQQVTLSCSPISGHRSVSWYQQTPGQGLQFLFEYFSETQRNKGNFPGRFSGRQFSNSRSEMNVSTLELGDSALYLCASSPGWLRENYEQFFGPGTRLTVL.

This chain joins TRBV18 and TRBJ2-7, with 9 bases aligning to TRBD2. Germline V gene sequence: CDR1 KGHSH, CDR2 LQKENI. Trimming removed 3 bases from V and 6 bases from J; junction bases left unmatched: 15. CDR3 length: 17 amino acids. CDR3 loop: CASSPPSLAGGPGEQYF. Written as DNA, the CDR3 is TGTGCCAGCTCACCGCCATCTCTGGCGGGAGGGCCGGGCGAGCAGTACTTC.

V is TRBV28 and J is TRBJ2-1; the D gene could be TRBD1 or TRBD2 (5 bases each). In germline, CDR1 is MDHEN, CDR2 SYDVKM. Trimming shortened V by 5 bases and J by 8 bases, and 16 bases separated the two germline ends. The CDR3 is 14 residues long. CDR3 region: CASSQGTWLDEQFF. The CDR3 coding sequence is TGTGCCAGCAGTCAAGGGACGTGGCTTGATGAGCAGTTCTTC.

In DNA, the CDR3 is TGTGCCAGCAGTCCGCCGGGACTAATATCAGATACGCAGTATTTT. This sequence encodes CASSPPGLISDTQYF. The V call is TRBV7-8, the J call TRBJ2-3, with 7 nucleotides matching TRBD2. V trimming: 6 bases; J trimming: 4 bases; junction bases outside the gene matches: 10. The CDR3 has 15 amino acids. Germline CDR1 reads SGHVS; CDR2 reads FQNEAQ.

This chain connects TRBV4-2 to TRBJ1-2; no reliable D call. CDR1 and CDR2 from the germline V gene are LGHNA and YNFKEQ. The V end was cut by 1 base, the J end by 3 bases, with 12 bases between. There are 15 residues in the CDR3. CDR3 amino acids: CASSQVRIGDYGYTF. In DNA form, the CDR3 reads TGTGCCAGCAGCCAAGTACGGATCGGAGACTATGGCTACACCTTC.

V and J are TRBV29-1 and TRBJ1-1; D not resolved. CDR1 is SQVTM, CDR2 ANQGSEA, per germline. This CDR3 region has 11 residues. The V gene lost 4 bases and the J gene lost 0 bases, with 3 bases spanning the gap. As DNA, the CDR3 is TGCAGCGTTGCTTTGAACACTGAAGCTTTCTTT. Translating it yields CSVALNTEAFF.

This clonotype was counted a few times. The chain has TRBV5-1 and TRBJ2-3, with 14 bases matching TRBD2. There are 17 residues in the CDR3. Germline loops: CDR1 SGHRS, CDR2 YFSETQ. The V gene end was trimmed by 4 bases and the J gene end by 5 bases; junction bases not matched to a gene: 9. DNA of the CDR3: TGCGCCAGCAGCGAGCCGGGACTAGCGGGAGTAGGAGATACGCAGTATTTT. This codes for CASSEPGLAGVGDTQYF. Filled out from reference TRBV5-1 and TRBJ2-3, the complete variable domain reads KAGVTQTPRYLIKTRGQQVTLSCSPISGHRSVSWYQQTPGQGLQFLFEYFSETQRNKGNFPGRFSGRQFSNSRSEMNVSTLELGDSALYLCASSEPGLAGVGDTQYFGPGTRLTVL.

This clonotype was seen just once. V gene TRBV6-2 or TRBV6-3 combines with J gene TRBJ2-1; TRBD1 aligns across 8 bases. CDR3 length equals 15 residues. Germline V gene data show CDR1 as MNHEY and CDR2 as SVGEGT. Germline trimming cut 0 bases from V and 4 bases from J; bases unmatched to any gene: 2. Here the CDR3 reads CASSYSDRVYNEQFF. The DNA for the CDR3 is TGTGCCAGCAGTTACTCGGACAGGGTTTACAATGAGCAGTTCTTC.

The chain recombines TRBV3-1 with TRBJ2-4; 9 bases agree with TRBD1. V was clipped by 0 bases and J by 7 bases; unmatched bases: 7. Germline V gene data show CDR1 as LGHDT and CDR2 as YNNKEL (reference sequence). The CDR3 loop spans 16 amino acids. For the CDR3, the DNA is TGTGCCAGCAGCCAAGATAAAACCGGGACAGGGAACATTCAGTACTTC. Amino acids: CASSQDKTGTGNIQYF.